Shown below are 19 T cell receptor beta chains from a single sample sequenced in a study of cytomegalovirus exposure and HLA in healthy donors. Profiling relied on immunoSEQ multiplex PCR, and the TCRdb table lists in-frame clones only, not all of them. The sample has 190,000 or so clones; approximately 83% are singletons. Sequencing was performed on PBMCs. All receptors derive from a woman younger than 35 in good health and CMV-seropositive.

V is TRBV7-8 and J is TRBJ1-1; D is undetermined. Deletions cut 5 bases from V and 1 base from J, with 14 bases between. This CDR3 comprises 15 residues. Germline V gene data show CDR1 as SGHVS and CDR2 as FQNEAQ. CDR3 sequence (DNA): TGTGCCAGCAGCCCCGAACTAATGACGAACACTGAAGCTTTCTTT. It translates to CASSPELMTNTEAFF.

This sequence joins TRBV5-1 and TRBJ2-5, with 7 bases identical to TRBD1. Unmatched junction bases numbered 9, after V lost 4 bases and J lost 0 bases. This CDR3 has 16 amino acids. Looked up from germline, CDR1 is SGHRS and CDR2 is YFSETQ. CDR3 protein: CASSGTGTAYQETQYF. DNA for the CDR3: TGCGCCAGCAGCGGAACCGGGACAGCGTACCAAGAGACCCAGTACTTC.

The CDR3, as DNA: TGTGCCAGCAGTTACGGGCGGGGGTTCCGCCTCGGCTACACCTTC. Translated, it gives CASSYGRGFRLGYTF. The chain combines TRBV6-5 with TRBJ1-2; D might be TRBD1 (5 bases). Per the germline V gene, CDR1 is MNHEY and CDR2 is SVGAGI. V shed 2 bases and J shed 8 bases, with 18 bases lying between them. This CDR3 has 15 residues.

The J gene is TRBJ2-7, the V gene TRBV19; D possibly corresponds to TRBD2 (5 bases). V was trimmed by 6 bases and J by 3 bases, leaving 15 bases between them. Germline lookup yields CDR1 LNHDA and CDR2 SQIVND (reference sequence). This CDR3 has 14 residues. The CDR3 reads CASRTREGSYEQYF. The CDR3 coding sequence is TGTGCCAGTAGAACTAGAGAGGGAAGCTACGAGCAGTACTTC.

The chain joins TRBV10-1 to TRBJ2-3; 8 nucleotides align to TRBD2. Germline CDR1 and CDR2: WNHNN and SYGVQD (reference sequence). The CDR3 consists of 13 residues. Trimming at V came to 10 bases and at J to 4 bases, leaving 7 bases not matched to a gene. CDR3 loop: CAMRLASADTQYF. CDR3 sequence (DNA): TGCGCCATGCGACTAGCGAGCGCAGATACGCAGTATTTT.

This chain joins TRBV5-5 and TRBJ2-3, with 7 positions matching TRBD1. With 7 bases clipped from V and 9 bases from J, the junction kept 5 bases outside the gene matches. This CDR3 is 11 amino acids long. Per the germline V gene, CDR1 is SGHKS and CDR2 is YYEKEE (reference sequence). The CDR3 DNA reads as TGTGCCAGCCAGTGGGACAGCACGCAGTATTTT. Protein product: CASQWDSTQYF.

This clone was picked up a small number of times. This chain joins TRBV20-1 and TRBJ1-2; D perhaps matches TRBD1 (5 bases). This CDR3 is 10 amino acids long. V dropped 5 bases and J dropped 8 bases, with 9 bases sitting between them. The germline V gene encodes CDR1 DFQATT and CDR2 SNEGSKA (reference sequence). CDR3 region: CSAGTAGYTF. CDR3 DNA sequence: TGCAGTGCTGGGACTGCCGGCTACACCTTC.

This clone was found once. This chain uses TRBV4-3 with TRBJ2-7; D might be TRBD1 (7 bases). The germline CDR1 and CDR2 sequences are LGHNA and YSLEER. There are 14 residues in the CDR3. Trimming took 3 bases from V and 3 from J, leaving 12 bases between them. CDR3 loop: CASSQAGQIYEQYF. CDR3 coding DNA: TGCGCCAGCAGCCAGGCGGGACAGATCTACGAGCAGTACTTC.

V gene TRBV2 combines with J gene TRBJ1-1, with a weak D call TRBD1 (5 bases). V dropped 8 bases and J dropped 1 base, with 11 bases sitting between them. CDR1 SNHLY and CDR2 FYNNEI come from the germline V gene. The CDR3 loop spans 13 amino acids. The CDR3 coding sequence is TGTGCCAGCGGAGAACAGGCGAACACTGAAGCTTTCTTT. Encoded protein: CASGEQANTEAFF.

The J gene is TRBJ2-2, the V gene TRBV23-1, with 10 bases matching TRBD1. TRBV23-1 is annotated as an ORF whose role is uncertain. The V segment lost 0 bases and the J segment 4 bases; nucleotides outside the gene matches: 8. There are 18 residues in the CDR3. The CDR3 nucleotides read TGCGCCAGCAGTCAATCGGGGGGACAGGGGTATGTCACCGGGGAGCTGTTTTTT. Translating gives CASSQSGGQGYVTGELFF.

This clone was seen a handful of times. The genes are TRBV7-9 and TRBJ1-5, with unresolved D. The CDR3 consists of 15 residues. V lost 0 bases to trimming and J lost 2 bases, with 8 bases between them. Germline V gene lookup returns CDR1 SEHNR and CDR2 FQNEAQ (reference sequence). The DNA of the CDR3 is TGTGCCAGCAGCTTAGCGGGAGAGGGCAATCAGCCCCAGCATTTT. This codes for CASSLAGEGNQPQHF.

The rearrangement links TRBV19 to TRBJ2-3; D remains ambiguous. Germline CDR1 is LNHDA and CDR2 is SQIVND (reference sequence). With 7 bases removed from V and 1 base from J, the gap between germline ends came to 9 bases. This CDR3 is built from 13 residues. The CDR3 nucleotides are TGTGCCAGTATCCTCCGGGGCACAGATACGCAGTATTTT. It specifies CASILRGTDTQYF.

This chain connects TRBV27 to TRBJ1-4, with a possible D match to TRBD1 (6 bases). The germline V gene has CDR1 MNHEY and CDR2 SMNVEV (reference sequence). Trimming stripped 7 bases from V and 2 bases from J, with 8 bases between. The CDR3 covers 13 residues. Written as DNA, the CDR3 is TGTGCCAGCAAAAGGGGGACTAATGAAAAACTGTTTTTT. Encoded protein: CASKRGTNEKLFF.

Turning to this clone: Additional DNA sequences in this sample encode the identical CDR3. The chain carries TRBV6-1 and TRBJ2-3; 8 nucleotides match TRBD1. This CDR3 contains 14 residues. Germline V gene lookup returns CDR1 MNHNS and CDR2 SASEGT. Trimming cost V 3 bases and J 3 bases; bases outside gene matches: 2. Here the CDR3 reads CASSEDRDTDTQYF. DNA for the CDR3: TGTGCCAGCAGTGAGGACAGGGATACAGATACGCAGTATTTT.

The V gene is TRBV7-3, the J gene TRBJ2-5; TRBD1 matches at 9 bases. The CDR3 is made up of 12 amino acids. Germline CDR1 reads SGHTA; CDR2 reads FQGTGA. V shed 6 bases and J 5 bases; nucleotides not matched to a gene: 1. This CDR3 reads CASSTGGETQYF. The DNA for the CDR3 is TGTGCCAGCAGTACAGGGGGCGAGACCCAGTACTTC.

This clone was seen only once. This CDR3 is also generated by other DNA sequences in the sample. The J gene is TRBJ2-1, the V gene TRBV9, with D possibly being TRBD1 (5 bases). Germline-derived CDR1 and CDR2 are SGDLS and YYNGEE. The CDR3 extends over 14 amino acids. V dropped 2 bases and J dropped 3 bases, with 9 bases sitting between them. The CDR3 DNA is TGTGCCAGCAGCGTTGACAGCAACTACAATGAGCAGTTCTTC. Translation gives CASSVDSNYNEQFF.

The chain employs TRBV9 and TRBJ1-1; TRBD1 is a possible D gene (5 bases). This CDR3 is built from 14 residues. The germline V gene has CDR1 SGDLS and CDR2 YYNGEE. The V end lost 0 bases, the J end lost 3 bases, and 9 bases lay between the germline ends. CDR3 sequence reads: CASSVAGSDTEAFF. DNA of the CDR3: TGTGCCAGCAGCGTAGCAGGGTCTGACACTGAAGCTTTCTTT. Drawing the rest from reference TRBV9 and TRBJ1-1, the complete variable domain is DSGVTQTPKHLITATGQRVTLRCSPRSGDLSVYWYQQSLDQGLQFLIQYYNGEERAKGNILERFSAQQFPDLHSELNLSSLELGDSALYFCASSVAGSDTEAFFGQGTRLTVV.

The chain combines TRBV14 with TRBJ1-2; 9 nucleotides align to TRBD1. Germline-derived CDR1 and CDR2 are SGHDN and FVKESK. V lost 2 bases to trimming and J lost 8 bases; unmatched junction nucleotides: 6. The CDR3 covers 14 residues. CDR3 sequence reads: CASSQMNRGRGYTF. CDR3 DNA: TGTGCCAGCAGCCAAATGAACAGGGGGCGCGGCTACACCTTC.

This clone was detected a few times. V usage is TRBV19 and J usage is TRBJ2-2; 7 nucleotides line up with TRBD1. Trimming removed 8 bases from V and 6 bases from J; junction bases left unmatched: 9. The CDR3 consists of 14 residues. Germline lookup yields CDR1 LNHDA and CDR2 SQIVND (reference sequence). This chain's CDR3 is CASSRGQNAGELFF. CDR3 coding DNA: TGTGCCAGTTCGAGGGGGCAAAACGCCGGGGAGCTGTTTTTT.